What follows describes a single T cell receptor beta chain. This record comes from a study of T cell changes during pregnancy in multiple sclerosis. Libraries were prepared by immunoSEQ multiplex PCR; TCRdb keeps only in-frame clonotypes and omits some of them. The data contain 50,000 to 65,000 clones, about 88% of them singletons. This CDR3 comprises 17 residues. Germline CDR1 SEHNR, CDR2 FQNEAQ (reference sequence). V lost 5 bases and J lost 9; bases outside the gene matches: 15. The receptor comes from a female donor with multiple sclerosis, enrolled in a pregnancy study. The chain carries TRBV7-9 and TRBJ2-1, with 11 bases fitting TRBD2. Source: peripheral blood, taken after pregnancy. The CDR3, as DNA: TGTGCCAGCAGCCCCCTTATTAGCGGGGGGGCCGCGGGTGAGCAGTTCTTC. Translated: CASSPLISGGAAGEQFF.